Here is one T cell receptor (beta chain) with its context. Trimming removed 3 bases from V and 0 bases from J, with 13 bases in between. The V gene's germline CDR1 is SGHRS and CDR2 YFSETQ. The CDR3 totals 16 residues. The data are from a study of T cell changes during pregnancy in multiple sclerosis. Here immunoSEQ multiplex PCR was the method, and the copy in TCRdb shows in-frame clones only, minus some. The data show 90,000 to 100,000 clones, roughly 90% seen once. The sequence was obtained from a female donor with multiple sclerosis, enrolled in a pregnancy study. The genes are TRBV5-1 and TRBJ2-1; possibly TRBD2 for D (5 bases). Sample: peripheral blood, taken in the first trimester of pregnancy. CDR3 region: CASSYRSASSYNEQFF. Here the CDR3 DNA reads TGCGCCAGCAGCTACCGTAGCGCCAGCTCCTACAATGAGCAGTTCTTC.